The TCR beta chain under discussion was sequenced for a study of cytomegalovirus exposure and HLA in healthy donors. Study outcomes and limitations: What was likely a sequencing artifact was a cluster of highly shared sequence variants. Using the classifier, cytomegalovirus status was reportedly diagnosed with high specificity and sensitivity.

60 Vbeta and 13 Jbeta primers were used in PCR. Libraries were prepared by immunoSEQ multiplex PCR; TCRdb keeps only in-frame clonotypes and omits some of them. The sample has more than 200,000 clones. The CDR3 totals 20 residues. With regard to this clone: What it recognizes is unknown.

The chain is built from TRBV21-1 and TRBJ2-6; the table assigns TRBD2, which was not confirmed against the DNA. TRBV21-1 is deemed a pseudogene. This clonotype originated in a woman younger than 45 in good health and CMV-seropositive. Sequenced sample: PBMCs. The CDR3 sequence is CASSSPGKGLPSSGANVLTF. The CDR3 bases are TGTGCCAGCAGCTCCCCCGGGAAGGGTTTGCCGAGCTCTGGGGCCAACGTCCTGACTTTC.